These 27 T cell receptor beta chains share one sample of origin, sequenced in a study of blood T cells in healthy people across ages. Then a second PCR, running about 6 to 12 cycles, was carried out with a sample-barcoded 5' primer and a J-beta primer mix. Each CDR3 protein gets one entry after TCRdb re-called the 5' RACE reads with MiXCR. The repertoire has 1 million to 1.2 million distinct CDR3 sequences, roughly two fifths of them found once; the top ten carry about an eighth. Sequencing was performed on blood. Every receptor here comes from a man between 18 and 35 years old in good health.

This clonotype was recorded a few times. The CDR3 protein is CASSPWTGERTEAFF. DNA for the CDR3: TGCGCCAGCAGCCCCTGGACAGGGGAGAGGACTGAAGCTTTCTTT. The V call is TRBV5-1, the J call TRBJ1-1, with TRBD1 matching over 9 bases. The CDR3 spans 15 residues. With V trimmed by 4 bases and J by 5 bases, 9 bases remained unmatched. Germline-derived CDR1 and CDR2 are SGHRS and YFSETQ.

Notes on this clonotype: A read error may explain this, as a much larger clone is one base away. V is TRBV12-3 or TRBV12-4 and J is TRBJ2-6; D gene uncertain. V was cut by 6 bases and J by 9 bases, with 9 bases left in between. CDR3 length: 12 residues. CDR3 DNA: TGTGCCAGCAGCAACCGGGTCAACGTCCTGACTTTC. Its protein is CASSNRVNVLTF.

The DNA of the CDR3 is TGTGCCAGCAGCCAAGGACTAGCGGGGGGCTACAATGAGCAGTACTTC. Residues: CASSQGLAGGYNEQYF. The chain has TRBV3-1 and TRBJ2-5; 13 bases line up with TRBD2. Per germline, CDR1 LGHDT and CDR2 YNNKEL (reference sequence). The CDR3 sequence is 16 residues long. The ends lost 1 base at V and 11 bases at J; junction bases unmatched: 10.

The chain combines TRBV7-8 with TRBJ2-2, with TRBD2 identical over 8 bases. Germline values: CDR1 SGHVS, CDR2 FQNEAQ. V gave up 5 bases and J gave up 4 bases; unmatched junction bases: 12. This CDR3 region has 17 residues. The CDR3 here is CASSTTSGTWGTGELFF. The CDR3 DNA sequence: TGTGCCAGCAGCACTACTAGCGGAACCTGGGGCACCGGGGAGCTGTTTTTT.

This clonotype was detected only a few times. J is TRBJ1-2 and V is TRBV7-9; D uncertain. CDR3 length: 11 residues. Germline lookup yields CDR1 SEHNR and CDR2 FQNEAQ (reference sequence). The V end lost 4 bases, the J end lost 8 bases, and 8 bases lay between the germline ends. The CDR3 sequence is CASSWGSGYTF. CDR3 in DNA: TGTGCCAGCAGCTGGGGTTCAGGCTACACCTTC. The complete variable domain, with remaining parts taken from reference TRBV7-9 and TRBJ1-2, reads DTGVSQNPRHKITKRGQNVTFRCDPISEHNRLYWYRQTLGQGPEFLTYFQNEAQLEKSRLLSDRFSAERPKGSFSTLEIQRTEQGDSAMYLCASSWGSGYTFGSGTRLTVV.

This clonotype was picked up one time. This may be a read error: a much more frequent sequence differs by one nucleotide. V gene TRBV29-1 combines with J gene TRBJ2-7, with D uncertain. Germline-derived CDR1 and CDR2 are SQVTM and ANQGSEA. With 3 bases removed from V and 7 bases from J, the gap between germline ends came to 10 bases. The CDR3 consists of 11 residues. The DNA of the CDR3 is TGCAGCGTTGACCCGCATAATGAGCAGTACTTC. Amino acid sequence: CSVDPHNEQYF.

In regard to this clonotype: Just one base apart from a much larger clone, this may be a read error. DNA of the CDR3: TGCAGTGCTACGCGGGGGAAAGGAGATAATTCACCCCTCCACTTT. Amino acids: CSATRGKGDNSPLHF. The rearrangement uses TRBV20-1 and TRBJ1-6; possibly TRBD1 for D (5 bases). Germline assignment: CDR1 DFQATT and CDR2 SNEGSKA (reference sequence). This CDR3 has 15 amino acids. With 4 bases removed from V and 5 bases from J, the gap between germline ends came to 15 bases.

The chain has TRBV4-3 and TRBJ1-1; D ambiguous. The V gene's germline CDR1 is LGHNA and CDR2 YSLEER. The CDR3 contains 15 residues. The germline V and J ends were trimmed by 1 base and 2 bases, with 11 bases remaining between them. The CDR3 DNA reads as TGCGCCAGCAGCCAAGGGTACTCTTTTAACACTGAAGCTTTCTTT. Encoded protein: CASSQGYSFNTEAFF.

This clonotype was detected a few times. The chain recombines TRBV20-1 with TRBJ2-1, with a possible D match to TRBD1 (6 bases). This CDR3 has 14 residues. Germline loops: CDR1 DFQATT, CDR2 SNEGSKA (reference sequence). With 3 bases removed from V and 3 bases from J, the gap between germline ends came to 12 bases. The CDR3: CSASKGDHYNEQFF. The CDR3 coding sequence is TGCAGTGCTAGTAAGGGGGACCACTACAATGAGCAGTTCTTC.

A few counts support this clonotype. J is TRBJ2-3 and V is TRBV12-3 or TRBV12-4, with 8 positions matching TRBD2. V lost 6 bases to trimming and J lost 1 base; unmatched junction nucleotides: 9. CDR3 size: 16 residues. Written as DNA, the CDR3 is TGTGCCAGCAGATACTCCGGGGGGGCGGGCACAGATACGCAGTATTTT. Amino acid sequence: CASRYSGGAGTDTQYF.

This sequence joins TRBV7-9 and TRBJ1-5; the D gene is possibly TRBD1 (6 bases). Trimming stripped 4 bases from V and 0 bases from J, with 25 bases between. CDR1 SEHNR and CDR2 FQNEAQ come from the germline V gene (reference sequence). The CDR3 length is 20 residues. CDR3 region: CASSSTSGAGASSSNQPQHF. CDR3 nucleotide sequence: TGTGCCAGCAGCTCAACTTCGGGGGCAGGGGCCTCTTCTAGCAATCAGCCCCAGCATTTT.

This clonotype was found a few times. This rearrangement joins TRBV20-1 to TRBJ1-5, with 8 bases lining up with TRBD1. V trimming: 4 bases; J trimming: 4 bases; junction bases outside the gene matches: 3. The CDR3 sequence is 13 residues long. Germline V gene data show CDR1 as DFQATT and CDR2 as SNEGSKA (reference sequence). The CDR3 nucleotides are TGCAGTGCTAATCAGGGGGCTAATCAGCCCCAGCATTTT. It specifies CSANQGANQPQHF.

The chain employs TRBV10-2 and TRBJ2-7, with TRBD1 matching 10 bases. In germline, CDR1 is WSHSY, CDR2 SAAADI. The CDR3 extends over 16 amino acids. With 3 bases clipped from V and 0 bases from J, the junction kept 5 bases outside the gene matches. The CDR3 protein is CASSDPGQGSSYEQYF. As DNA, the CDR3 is TGCGCCAGCAGTGACCCGGGACAGGGGAGCTCCTACGAGCAGTACTTC.

CDR3 region: CATSRDSMTPNYGYTF. DNA for the CDR3: TGTGCCACCAGCAGAGATTCAATGACACCTAACTATGGCTACACCTTC. This chain links TRBV15 with TRBJ1-2, with D hard to call. Trimming shortened V by 0 bases and J by 0 bases, and 11 bases separated the two germline ends. This CDR3 spans 16 amino acids. Germline assignment: CDR1 LNHNV and CDR2 YYDKDF (reference sequence).

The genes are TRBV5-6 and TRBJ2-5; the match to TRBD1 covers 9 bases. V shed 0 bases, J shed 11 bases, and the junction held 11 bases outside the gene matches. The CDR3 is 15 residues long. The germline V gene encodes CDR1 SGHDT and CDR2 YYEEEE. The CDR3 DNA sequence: TGTGCCAGCAGCTTGGGGGACAGGGCCCACAATGAGCAGTACTTC. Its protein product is CASSLGDRAHNEQYF.

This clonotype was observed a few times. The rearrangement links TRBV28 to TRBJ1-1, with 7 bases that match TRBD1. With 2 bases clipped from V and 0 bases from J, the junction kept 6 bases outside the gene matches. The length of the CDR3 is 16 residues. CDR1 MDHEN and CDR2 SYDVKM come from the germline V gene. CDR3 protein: CASSLTGDTMNTEAFF. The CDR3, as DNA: TGTGCCAGCAGTTTAACAGGGGACACCATGAACACTGAAGCTTTCTTT.

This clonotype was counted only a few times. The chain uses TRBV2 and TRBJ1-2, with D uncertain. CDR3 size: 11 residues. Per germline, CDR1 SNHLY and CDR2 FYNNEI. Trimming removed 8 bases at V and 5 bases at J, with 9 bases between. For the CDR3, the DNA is TGTGCCAGCCGGGATGCGTATGGCTACACCTTC. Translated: CASRDAYGYTF.

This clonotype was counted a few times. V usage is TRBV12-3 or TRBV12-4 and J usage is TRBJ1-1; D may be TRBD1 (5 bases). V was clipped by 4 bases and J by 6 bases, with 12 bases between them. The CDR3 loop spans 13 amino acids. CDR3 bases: TGTGCCAGCAGTTCCCGGGGCCCCTCTGAAGCTTTCTTT. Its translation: CASSSRGPSEAFF.

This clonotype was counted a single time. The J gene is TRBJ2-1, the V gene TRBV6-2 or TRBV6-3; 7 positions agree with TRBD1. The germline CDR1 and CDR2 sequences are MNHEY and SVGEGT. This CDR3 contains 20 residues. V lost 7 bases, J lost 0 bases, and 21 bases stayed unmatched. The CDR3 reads CASTLKVGTALLSSYNEQFF. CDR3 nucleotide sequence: TGTGCCAGCACCCTCAAGGTAGGGACAGCACTACTGAGCTCCTACAATGAGCAGTTCTTC.

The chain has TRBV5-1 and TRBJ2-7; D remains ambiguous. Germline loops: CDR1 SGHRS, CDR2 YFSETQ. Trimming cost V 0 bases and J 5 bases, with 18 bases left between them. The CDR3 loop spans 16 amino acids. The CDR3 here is CASSLEAGRLIHEQYF. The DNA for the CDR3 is TGCGCCAGCAGCTTGGAGGCTGGCAGGTTGATCCACGAGCAGTACTTC.

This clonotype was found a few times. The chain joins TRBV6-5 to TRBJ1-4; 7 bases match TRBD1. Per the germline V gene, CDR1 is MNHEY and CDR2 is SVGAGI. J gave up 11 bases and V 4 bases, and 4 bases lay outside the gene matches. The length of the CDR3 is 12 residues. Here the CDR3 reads CASSSPQGKLFF. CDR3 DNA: TGTGCCAGCAGTTCCCCACAGGGGAAACTGTTTTTT.

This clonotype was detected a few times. CDR3 loop: CSASGWESTDTQYF. Written as DNA, the CDR3 is TGCAGTGCTAGTGGGTGGGAGAGCACAGATACGCAGTATTTT. The chain carries TRBV20-1 and TRBJ2-3; perhaps TRBD2 as D (5 bases). V lost 3 bases and J lost 0, with 10 bases in between. This CDR3 has 14 amino acids. The germline CDR1 and CDR2 sequences are DFQATT and SNEGSKA (reference sequence).

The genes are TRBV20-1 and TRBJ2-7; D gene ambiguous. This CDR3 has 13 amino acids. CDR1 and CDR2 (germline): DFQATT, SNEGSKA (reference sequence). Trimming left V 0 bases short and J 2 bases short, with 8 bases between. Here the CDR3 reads CSARDPLTYEQYF. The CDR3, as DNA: TGCAGTGCTAGAGATCCCCTTACCTACGAGCAGTACTTC.

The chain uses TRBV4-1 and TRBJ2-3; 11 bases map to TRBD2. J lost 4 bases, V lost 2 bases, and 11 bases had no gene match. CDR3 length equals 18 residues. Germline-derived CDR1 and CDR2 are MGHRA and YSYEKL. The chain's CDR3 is CASSQPGLAAPGADTQYF. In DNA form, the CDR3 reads TGCGCCAGCAGCCAACCGGGACTAGCGGCCCCTGGGGCAGATACGCAGTATTTT.

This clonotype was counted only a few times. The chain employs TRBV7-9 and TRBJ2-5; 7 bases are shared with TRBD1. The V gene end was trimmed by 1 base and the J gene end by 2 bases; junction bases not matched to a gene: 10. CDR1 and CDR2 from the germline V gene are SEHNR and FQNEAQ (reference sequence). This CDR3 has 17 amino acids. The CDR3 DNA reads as TGTGCCAGCAGCTTAGACAGGGGATCCTTCTTACAAGAGACCCAGTACTTC. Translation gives CASSLDRGSFLQETQYF.

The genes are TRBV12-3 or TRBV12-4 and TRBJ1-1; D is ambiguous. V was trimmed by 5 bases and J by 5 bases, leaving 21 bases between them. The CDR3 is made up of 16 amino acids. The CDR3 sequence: CASSRWGDYLGTEAFF. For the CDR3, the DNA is TGTGCCAGCAGTCGGTGGGGTGATTATCTGGGGACTGAAGCTTTCTTT.

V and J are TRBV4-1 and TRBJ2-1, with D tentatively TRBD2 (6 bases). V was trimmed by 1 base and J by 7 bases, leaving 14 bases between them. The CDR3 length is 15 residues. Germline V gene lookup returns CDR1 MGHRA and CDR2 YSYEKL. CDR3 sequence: CASSQVTGGRNEQFF. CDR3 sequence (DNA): TGCGCCAGCAGCCAAGTCACCGGGGGAAGGAATGAGCAGTTCTTC.